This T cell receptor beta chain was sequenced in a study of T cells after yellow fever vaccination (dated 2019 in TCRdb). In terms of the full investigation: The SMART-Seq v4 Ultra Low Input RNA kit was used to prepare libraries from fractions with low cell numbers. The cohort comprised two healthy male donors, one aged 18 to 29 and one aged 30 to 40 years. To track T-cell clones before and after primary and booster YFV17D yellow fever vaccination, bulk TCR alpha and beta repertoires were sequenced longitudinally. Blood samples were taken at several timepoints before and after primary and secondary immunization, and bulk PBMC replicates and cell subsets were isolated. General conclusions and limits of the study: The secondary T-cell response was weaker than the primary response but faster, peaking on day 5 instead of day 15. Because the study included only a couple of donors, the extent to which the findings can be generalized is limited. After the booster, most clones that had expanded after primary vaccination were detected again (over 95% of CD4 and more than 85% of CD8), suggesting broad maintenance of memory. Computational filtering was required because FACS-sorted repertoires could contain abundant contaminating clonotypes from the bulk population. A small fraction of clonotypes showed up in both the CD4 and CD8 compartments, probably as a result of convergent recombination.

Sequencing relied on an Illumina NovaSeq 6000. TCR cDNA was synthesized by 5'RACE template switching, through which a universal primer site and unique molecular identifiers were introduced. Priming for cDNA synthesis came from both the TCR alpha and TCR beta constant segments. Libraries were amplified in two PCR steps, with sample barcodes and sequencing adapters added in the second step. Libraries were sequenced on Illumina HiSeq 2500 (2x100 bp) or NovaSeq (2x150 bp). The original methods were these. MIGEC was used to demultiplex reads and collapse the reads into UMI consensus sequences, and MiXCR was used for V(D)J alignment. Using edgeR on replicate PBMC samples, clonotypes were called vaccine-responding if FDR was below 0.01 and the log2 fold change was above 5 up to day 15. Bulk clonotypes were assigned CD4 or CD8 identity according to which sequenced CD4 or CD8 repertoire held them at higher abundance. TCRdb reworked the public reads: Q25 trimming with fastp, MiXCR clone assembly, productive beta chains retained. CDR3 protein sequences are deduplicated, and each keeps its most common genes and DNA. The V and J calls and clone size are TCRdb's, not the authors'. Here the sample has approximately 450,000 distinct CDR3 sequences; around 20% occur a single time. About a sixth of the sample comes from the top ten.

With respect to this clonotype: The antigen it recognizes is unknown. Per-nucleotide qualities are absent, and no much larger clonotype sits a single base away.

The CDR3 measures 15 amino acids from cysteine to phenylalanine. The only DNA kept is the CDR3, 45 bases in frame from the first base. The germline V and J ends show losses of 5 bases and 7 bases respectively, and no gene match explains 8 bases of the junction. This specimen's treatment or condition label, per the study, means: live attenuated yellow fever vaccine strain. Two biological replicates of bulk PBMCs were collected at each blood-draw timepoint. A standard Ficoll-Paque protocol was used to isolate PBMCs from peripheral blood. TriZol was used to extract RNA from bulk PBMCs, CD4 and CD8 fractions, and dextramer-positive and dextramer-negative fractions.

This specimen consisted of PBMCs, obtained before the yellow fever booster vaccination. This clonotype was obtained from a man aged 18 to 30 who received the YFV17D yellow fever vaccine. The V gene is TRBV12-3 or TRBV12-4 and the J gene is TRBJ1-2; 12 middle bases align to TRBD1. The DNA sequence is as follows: TGTGCCAGCAGTGACCGGGACAGGGGGCTGGGTGGCTACACCTTC. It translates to CASSDRDRGLGGYTF.